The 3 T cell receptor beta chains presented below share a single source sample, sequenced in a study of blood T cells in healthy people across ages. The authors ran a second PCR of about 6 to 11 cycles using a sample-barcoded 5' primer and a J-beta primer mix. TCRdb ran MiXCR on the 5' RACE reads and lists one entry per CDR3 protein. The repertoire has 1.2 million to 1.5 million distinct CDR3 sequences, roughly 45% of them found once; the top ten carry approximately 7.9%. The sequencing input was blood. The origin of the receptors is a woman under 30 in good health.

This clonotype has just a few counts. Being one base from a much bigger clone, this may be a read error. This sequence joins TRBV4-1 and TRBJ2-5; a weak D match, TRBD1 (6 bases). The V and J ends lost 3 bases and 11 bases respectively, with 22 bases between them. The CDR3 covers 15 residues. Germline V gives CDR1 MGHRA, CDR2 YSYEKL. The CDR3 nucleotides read TGCGCCAGCAGCCAGCCGGGACACCTTGGGAATGAGCAGTACTTC. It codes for CASSQPGHLGNEQYF.

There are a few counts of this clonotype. Here the CDR3 DNA reads TGTGCCAGCAGTTCTCGGGGGGTGGCTGGCTACACCTTC. It is translated as CASSSRGVAGYTF. The V call is TRBV12-3 or TRBV12-4, the J call TRBJ1-2; possibly TRBD1 for D (5 bases). Trimming took 4 bases from V and 7 from J, leaving 13 bases between them. There are 13 residues in the CDR3.

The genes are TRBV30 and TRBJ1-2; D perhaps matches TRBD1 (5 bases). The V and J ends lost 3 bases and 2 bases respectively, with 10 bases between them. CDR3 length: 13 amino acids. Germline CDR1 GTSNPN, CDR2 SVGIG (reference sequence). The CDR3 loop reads CAWRRQKNYGYTF. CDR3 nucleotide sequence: TGTGCCTGGAGACGACAGAAAAACTATGGCTACACCTTC.